A single T cell receptor (beta chain) is shown here with its context. Its antigen remains unknown. This entry belongs to a study of shared clonotypes between healthy human individuals. Study-level findings and limits: Across subsets, estimated richness was generally greater for naive than for memory populations.

CD45RO-negative, CCR7-positively selected cells formed the naive CD8 fraction, excluding terminally differentiated effector memory CD45RA+ cells. At the deep level, the assay was run. The table came from immunoSEQ multiplex PCR; TCRdb's copy has only in-frame clones and leaves some out. This sample has millions of clones; around 93% occur once, and the top ten carry over 1.5%. The receptor's source is a man between 18 and 29 years old in good health. Some clones in this sample may be carry-over from other donors' samples. Source material: naive CD8+ T cells from PBMCs.

CDR3 bases: TGTGCCAGCAGCCAACGACAGGGTTCGAACACCGGGGAGCTGTTTTTT. Translated: CASSQRQGSNTGELFF. V is TRBV7-3 and J is TRBJ2-2, with TRBD1 matching over 7 bases. The germline gives CDR1 SGHTA, CDR2 FQGTGA. The CDR3 runs 16 residues. V shed 5 bases and J 0 bases; nucleotides not matched to a gene: 6.